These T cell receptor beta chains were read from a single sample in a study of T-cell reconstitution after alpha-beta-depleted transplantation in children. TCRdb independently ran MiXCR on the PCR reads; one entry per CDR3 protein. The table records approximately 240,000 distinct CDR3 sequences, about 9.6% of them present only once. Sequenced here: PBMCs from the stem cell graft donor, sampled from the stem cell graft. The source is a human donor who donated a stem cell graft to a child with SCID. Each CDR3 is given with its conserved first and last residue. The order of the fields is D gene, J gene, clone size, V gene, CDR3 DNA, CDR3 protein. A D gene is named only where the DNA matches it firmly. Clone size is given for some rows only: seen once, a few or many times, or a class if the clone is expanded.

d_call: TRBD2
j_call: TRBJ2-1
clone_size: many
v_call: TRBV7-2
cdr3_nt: TGTGCCAGCAGCTTAGGACTAGCGGTTAGTGCTGAGCAGTTCTTC
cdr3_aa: CASSLGLAVSAEQFF

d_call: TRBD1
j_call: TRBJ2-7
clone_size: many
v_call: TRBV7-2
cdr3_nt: TGTGCCAGCAGCTTCGGACAGGGCCCAACCTACGAGCAGTACTTC
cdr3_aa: CASSFGQGPTYEQYF

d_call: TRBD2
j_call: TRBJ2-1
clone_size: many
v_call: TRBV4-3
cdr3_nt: TGCGCCAGCAGCCAAGATGGGGTAGCGGGGAGCTCCTACAATGAGCAGTTCTTC
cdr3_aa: CASSQDGVAGSSYNEQFF

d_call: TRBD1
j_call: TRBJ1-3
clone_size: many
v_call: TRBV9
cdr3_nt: TGTGCCAGCAGCTCCGCAGGGGGCGGACGCGGAAACACCATATATTTT
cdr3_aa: CASSSAGGGRGNTIYF

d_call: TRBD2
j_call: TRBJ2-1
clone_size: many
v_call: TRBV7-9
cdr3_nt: TGTGCCAGCAGCTTAGGGGGACTAGGGAAGAATGAGCAGTTCTTC
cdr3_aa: CASSLGGLGKNEQFF

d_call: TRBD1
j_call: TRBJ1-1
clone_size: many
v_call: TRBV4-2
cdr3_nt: TGTGCCAGCAGCCACCTTGCAGGGGGCACACCCCGGATGAACACTGAAGCTTTCTTT
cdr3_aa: CASSHLAGGTPRMNTEAFF

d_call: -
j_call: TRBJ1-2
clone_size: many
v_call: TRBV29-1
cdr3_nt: TGCAGCGTGGATCCCGGCGGGTTTGGCTACACCTTC
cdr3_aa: CSVDPGGFGYTF

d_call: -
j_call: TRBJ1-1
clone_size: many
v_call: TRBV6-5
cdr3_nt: TGTGCCAGCAGAACCCAGGCAACTGAAGCTTTCTTT
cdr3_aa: CASRTQATEAFF

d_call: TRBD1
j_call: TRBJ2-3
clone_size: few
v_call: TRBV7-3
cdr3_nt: TGTGCCAGCAGCTTAAAGGGGTTTCGACAGGGGGCGGATACGCAGTATTTT
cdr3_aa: CASSLKGFRQGADTQYF

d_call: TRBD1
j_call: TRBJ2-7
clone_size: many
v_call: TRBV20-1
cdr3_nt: TGCAGTGCTAGAGGGACGGGACAGGGGGAGCACGAGCAGTACTTC
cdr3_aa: CSARGTGQGEHEQYF

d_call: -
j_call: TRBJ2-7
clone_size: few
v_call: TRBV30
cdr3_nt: TGTGCCTGGAGTTGGGGTGGCGAGCAGTACTTC
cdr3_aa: CAWSWGGEQYF

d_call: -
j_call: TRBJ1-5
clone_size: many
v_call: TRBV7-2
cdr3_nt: TGTGCCAGCAGCCTCTTGAACCAGCCCCAGCATTTT
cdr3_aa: CASSLLNQPQHF

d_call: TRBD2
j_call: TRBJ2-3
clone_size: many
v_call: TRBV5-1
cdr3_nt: TGCGCCAGCAGCCTAGCGGGGGCCTCCAGCACAGATACGCAGTATTTT
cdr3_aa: CASSLAGASSTDTQYF

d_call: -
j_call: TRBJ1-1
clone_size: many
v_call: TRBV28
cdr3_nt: TGTGCCAGCAGCGCACTGAACACTGAAGCTTTCTTT
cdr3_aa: CASSALNTEAFF

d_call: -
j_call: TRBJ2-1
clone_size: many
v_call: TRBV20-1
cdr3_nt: TGCAGTGCTAGGCGCAGGTCTTCGGGAAATGAGCAGTTCTTC
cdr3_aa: CSARRRSSGNEQFF

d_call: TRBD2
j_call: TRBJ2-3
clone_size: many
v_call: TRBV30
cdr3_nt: TGTGCCTGGAGTGCCCCCGGGGGGGCGGATACGCAGTATTTT
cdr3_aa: CAWSAPGGADTQYF

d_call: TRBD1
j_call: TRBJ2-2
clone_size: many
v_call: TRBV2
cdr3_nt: TGTGCCAGCAGTAGGGACAGGGGTTCCGGGGAGCTGTTTTTT
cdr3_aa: CASSRDRGSGELFF

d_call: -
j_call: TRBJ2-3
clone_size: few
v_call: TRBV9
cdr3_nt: TGTGCCAGCAGCGTAGCTACGATGGGCACAGATACGCAGTATTTT
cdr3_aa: CASSVATMGTDTQYF

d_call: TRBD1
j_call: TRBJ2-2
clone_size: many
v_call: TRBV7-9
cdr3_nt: TGTGCCAGCAGAGCACAGGGGCGCAACACCGGGGAGCTGTTTTTT
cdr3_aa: CASRAQGRNTGELFF

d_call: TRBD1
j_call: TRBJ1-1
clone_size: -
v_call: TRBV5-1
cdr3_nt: TGCGCCAGCAGCGAACCGGGACAGGGGAGCACTGAAGCTTTCTTT
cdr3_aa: CASSEPGQGSTEAFF

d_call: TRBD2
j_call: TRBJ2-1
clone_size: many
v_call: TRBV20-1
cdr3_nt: TGCAGTGCTAGAGCCCAGCGGGGGGGCCATGAGCAGTTCTTC
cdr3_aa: CSARAQRGGHEQFF

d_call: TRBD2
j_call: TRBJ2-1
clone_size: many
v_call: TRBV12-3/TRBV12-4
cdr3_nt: TGTGCCAGCAGTTCCCCTAGCGGGGCGCGAAATGAGCAGTTCTTC
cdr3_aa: CASSSPSGARNEQFF

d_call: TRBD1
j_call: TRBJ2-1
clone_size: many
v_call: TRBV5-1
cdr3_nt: TGCGCCAGCAGCTCGGACAGGGGGCTCTACAATGAGCAGTTCTTC
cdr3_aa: CASSSDRGLYNEQFF

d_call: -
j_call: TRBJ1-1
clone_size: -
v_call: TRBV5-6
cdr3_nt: TGTGCCAGCAGCTTGGATTACACTGAAGCTTTCTTT
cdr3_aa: CASSLDYTEAFF

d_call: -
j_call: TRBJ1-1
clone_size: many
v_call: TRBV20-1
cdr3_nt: TGCAGTGCTAGAGATGGCATCACTGAAGCTTTCTTT
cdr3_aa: CSARDGITEAFF

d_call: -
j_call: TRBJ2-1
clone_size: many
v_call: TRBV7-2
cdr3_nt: TGTGCCAGCAGCTTGGGCGATGTGGCGTTCTTC
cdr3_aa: CASSLGDVAFF

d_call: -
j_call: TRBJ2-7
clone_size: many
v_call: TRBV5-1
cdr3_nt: TGCGCCAGCAGCTTGGTACAGGCAGGAAACGAGCAGTACTTC
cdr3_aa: CASSLVQAGNEQYF

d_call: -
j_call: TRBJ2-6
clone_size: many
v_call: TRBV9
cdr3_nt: TGTGCCAGCAGCGTAGGAGGTGGGGCCAACGTCCTGACTTTC
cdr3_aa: CASSVGGGANVLTF

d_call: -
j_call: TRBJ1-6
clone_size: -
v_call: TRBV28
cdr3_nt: TGTGCCAGCAGTCCGCCCCCCGGGGCGGGATCGAATTCACCCCTCCACTTT
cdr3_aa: CASSPPPGAGSNSPLHF

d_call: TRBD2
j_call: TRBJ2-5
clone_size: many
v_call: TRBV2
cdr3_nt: TGTGCCAGCAGTGAAGCCAAGCTAGCGGGGGGCCTAGAGACCCAGTACTTC
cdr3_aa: CASSEAKLAGGLETQYF

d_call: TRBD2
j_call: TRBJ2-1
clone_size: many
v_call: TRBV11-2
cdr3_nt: TGTGCCAGCAGCGCCGGGACTAGCGGGGGGGCCCACTACAATGAGCAGTTCTTC
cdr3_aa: CASSAGTSGGAHYNEQFF

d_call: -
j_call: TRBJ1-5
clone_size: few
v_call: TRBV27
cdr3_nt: TGTGCCAGCAGTTTAATGGGTAGCAATCAGCCCCAGCATTTT
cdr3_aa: CASSLMGSNQPQHF

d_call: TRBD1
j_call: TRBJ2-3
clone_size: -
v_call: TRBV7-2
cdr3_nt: TGTGCCAGCAGTCTCCTTGGACAGGAGACAGATACGCAGTATTTT
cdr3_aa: CASSLLGQETDTQYF

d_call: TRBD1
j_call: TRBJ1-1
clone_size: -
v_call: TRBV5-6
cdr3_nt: TGTGCCAGCAGCCCGGGGGCAGGGGGAGCTTTCTTT
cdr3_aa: CASSPGAGGAFF

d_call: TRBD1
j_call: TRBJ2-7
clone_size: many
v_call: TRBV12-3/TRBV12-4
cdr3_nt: TGTGCCAGCAGTTCACCTTCCGGGACAGTCCCCTACGAGCAGTACTTC
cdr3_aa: CASSSPSGTVPYEQYF

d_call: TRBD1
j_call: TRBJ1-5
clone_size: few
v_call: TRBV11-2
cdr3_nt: TGTGCCAGCAGCTTAGATGGGGGACAGGGGCAGCCCCAGCATTTT
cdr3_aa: CASSLDGGQGQPQHF

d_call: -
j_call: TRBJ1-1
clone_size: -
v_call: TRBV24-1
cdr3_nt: TGTGCCACCCCCGGGCAAAGAAGGAGGGACACTGAAGCTTTCTTT
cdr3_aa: CATPGQRRRDTEAFF

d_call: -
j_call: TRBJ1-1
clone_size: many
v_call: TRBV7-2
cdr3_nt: TGTGCCAGCAGCTTAGGTTGGGGGGGGAAAACTGAAGCTTTCTTT
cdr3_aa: CASSLGWGGKTEAFF

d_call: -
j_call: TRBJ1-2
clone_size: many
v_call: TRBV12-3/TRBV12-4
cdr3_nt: TGTGCCAGCAGTTTGTACAGGGAGGGTGGCTACACCTTC
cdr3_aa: CASSLYREGGYTF

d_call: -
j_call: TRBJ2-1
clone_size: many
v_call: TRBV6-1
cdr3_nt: TGTGCCAGCAGTGAAATGATGGGGGGCGCGGACGATGAGCAGTTCTTC
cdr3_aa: CASSEMMGGADDEQFF

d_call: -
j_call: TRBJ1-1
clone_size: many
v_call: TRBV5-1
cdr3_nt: TGCGCCAGCAGCTTGACCGGCGGGGAGGCGGAAGCTTTCTTT
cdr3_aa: CASSLTGGEAEAFF

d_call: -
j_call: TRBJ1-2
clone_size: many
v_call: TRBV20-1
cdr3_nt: TGCAGTCCTACGGAGAACTATGGCTACACCTTC
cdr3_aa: CSPTENYGYTF

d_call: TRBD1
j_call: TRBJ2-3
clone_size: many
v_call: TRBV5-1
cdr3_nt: TGCGCCAGCAGCTCACGACAGGGGCCAGATACGCAGTATTTT
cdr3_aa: CASSSRQGPDTQYF

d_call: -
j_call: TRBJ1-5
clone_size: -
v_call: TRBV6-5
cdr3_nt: TGTGCCAGGAGCTTATTCGGGTCAGGGAATAGCAATCAGCCCCAGCATTTT
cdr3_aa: CARSLFGSGNSNQPQHF

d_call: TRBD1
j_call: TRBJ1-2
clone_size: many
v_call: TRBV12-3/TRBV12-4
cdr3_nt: TGTGCCAGCAAAAAACAGGGGGACCTCCCTATTAACTATGGCTACACCTTC
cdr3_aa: CASKKQGDLPINYGYTF

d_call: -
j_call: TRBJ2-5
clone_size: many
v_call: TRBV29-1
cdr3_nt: TGCAGCGTACACAGGGAAAAGGAGACCCAGTACTTC
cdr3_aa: CSVHREKETQYF

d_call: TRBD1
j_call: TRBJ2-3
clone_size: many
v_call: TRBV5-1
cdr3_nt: TGCGCCAGCAGCTTTGCCAGGGGGCGATCAGATACGCAGTATTTT
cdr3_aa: CASSFARGRSDTQYF

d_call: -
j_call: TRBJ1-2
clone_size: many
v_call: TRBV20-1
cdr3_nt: TGCAGTGCTGTCGGCGCAGGGTTATACTCTAACTATGGCTACACCTTC
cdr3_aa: CSAVGAGLYSNYGYTF

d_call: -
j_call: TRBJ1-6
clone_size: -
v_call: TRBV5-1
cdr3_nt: TGCGCCAGCAGCCGTTCCGACACCAAGAATTCACCCCTCCACTTT
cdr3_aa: CASSRSDTKNSPLHF

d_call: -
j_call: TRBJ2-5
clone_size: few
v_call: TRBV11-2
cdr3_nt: TGTGCCAGCAGACTAAACACTGGTAGTCAAGAGACCCAGTACTTC
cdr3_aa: CASRLNTGSQETQYF

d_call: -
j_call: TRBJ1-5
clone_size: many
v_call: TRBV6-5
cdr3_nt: TGTGCCAGCAGTTACCGTCCGGGATATCAGCCCCAGCATTTT
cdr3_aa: CASSYRPGYQPQHF